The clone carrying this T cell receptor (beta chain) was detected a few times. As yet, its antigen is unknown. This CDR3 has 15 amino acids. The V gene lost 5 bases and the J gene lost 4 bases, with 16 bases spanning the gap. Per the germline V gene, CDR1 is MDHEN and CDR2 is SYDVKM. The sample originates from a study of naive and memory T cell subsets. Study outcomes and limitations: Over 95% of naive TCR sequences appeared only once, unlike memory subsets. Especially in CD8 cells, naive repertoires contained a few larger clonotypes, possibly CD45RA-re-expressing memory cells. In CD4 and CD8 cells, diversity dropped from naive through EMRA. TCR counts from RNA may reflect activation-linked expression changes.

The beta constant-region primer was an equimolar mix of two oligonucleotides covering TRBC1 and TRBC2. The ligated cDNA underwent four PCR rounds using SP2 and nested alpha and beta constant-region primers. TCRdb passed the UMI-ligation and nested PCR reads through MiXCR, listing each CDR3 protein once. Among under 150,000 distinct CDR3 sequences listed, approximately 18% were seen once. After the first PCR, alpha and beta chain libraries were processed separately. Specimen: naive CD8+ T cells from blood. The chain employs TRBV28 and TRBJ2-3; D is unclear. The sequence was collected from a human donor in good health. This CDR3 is CASSPLVRGPDTQYF. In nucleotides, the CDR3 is TGTGCCAGCAGTCCTTTGGTCCGTGGGCCAGATACGCAGTATTTT.